Sequencing of this TCR beta chain was carried out in a study of CD8 T cells in ankylosing spondylitis. The CDR3 sequence is 13 residues long. Deletions cut 6 bases from V and 4 bases from J, with 10 bases between. The V gene's germline CDR1 is MNHNS and CDR2 SASEGT. TCRdb processed the 5' RACE reads anew with MiXCR; each CDR3 protein has one entry. The table lists approximately 300,000 distinct CDR3 sequences, more than 20% of them singletons. The material sequenced was blood, either unsorted or a sorted T cell fraction (not recorded which). This TCR was recovered from a female donor with ankylosing spondylitis or in good health (not recorded which). V is TRBV6-1 and J is TRBJ1-3; no definite D call. The CDR3 coding sequence is TGTGCCAGCAGGAAAGTTTACGGAAACACCATATATTTT. Translated: CASRKVYGNTIYF.